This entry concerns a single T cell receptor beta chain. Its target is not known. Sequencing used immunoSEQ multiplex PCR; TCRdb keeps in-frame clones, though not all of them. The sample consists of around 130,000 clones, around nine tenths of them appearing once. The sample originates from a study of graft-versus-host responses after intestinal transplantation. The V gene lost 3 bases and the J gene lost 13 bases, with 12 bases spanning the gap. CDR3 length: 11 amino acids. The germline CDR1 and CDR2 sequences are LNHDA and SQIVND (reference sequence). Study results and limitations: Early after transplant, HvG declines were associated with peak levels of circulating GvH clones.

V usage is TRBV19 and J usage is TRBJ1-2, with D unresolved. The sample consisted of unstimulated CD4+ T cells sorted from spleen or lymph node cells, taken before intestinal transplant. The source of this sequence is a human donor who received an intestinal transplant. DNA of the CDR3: TGTGCCAGTAGTATCGGCAGCTCCGGCACCTTC. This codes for CASSIGSSGTF.